This T cell receptor beta chain came from a study of T cell responses to AZD1222 COVID-19 vaccine. General study findings and limits: The study sampled repertoires only after the peak T cell response.

This clone was seen a handful of times. No antigen is known for it. V was clipped by 4 bases and J by 3 bases; unmatched bases: 3. CDR3 length equals 15 residues. The germline CDR1 and CDR2 sequences are LGHNA and YNFKEQ. This table comes from immunoSEQ multiplex PCR, and its TCRdb copy is limited to in-frame clones, with some not included. The sample has under 140,000 clones, 87% seen once; the top ten hold about 3%. The chain uses TRBV4-2 and TRBJ2-7; 13 nucleotides match TRBD2. The sequenced sample was peripheral blood, obtained on day 0 of AZD1222 vaccination. This sequence was found in an adult in good health. The CDR3 region has the DNA TGTGCCAGCAGCCTCTGGACTAGCGGGGGCTACGAGCAGTACTTC. The encoded protein is CASSLWTSGGYEQYF.